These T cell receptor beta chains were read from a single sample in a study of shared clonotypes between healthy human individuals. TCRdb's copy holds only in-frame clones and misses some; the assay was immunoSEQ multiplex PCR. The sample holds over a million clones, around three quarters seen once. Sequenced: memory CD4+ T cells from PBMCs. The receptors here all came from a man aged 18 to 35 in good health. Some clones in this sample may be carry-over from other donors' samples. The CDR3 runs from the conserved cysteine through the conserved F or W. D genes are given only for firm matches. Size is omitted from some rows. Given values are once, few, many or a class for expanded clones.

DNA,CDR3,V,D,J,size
TGTGCCAGCAGTTGGGGGCTGAGGTATGGCTACACCTTC,CASSWGLRYGYTF,TRBV28,.,TRBJ1-2,.
TGTGCCAGCAGCTTAGCCGTAGCGGGGATCTACGAGCAGTACTTC,CASSLAVAGIYEQYF,TRBV11-2,TRBD2,TRBJ2-7,few
TGTGCCAGCAACTTCCCCAGAACCTACGAGCAGTACTTC,CASNFPRTYEQYF,TRBV6-1,.,TRBJ2-7,.
TGTGCCAGCAGCTTGGTTGCGACAGGGAGCATCGAGCAGTACTTC,CASSLVATGSIEQYF,TRBV5-5,TRBD1,TRBJ2-7,.
TGCGCCAGCAGCCAAGAGGTCGGCGCTAACTATGGCTACACCTTC,CASSQEVGANYGYTF,TRBV4-3,.,TRBJ1-2,few
TGTGCCAGCAGCGTAGGGAGAAGCTCTGGAAACACCATATATTTT,CASSVGRSSGNTIYF,TRBV9,.,TRBJ1-3,.
TGTGCCAGCAGTTCTTGGGGTTCCGGAAACACCATATATTTT,CASSSWGSGNTIYF,TRBV27,.,TRBJ1-3,.
TGTGCCAGCAGCGACAGAACAGGGAACGAGCAGTACTTC,CASSDRTGNEQYF,TRBV27,.,TRBJ2-7,few
TGTGCCAGCAGCCCACGACAGGGAGTGGAGACTGAAGCTTTCTTT,CASSPRQGVETEAFF,TRBV5-4,TRBD1,TRBJ1-1,.
TGTGCCAGCGTGGAGCGGGTGGGGAGCTCCTACGAGCAGTACTTC,CASVERVGSSYEQYF,TRBV6-1,.,TRBJ2-7,once
TGTGCCAGCAGCGCACCAGGGAGCTGGGACACTGAAGCTTTCTTT,CASSAPGSWDTEAFF,TRBV9,.,TRBJ1-1,.
TGTGCCAGCTCACCCTTGGGCGGAACAACTGAAGCTTTCTTT,CASSPLGGTTEAFF,TRBV18,.,TRBJ1-1,.
TGTGCCAGCAGCTTGGCGGAAGGGGGGCAGTTCTTC,CASSLAEGGQFF,TRBV5-4,.,TRBJ2-1,.
TGTGCCAGCAGTTATTTGGGATTAAAGGCCAATGAGCAGTTCTTC,CASSYLGLKANEQFF,TRBV6-5,.,TRBJ2-1,.
TGTGCCAGCAGCCTAGGGTCAGGGATTGGAAACACCATATATTTT,CASSLGSGIGNTIYF,TRBV7-8,.,TRBJ1-3,.
TGCGCCAGCAGGGGACAGGGAACTTTCTACGAGCAGTACTTC,CASRGQGTFYEQYF,TRBV5-1,TRBD1,TRBJ2-7,once
TGTGCCAGCAGCCAATCAACAGAATCCTACGAGCAGTACTTC,CASSQSTESYEQYF,TRBV4-2,.,TRBJ2-7,.
TGTGCCAGTACCCCCCTCGGGGACTTCCTGCAAGCTTTCTTT,CASTPLGDFLQAFF,TRBV19,.,TRBJ1-1,.
TGTGCCAGCAGAATCACAGGCACAGATACGCAGTATTTT,CASRITGTDTQYF,TRBV11-2,.,TRBJ2-3,.
TGTGCCAGCAGTTTAGGTGGAGGCGAGCAGTTCTTC,CASSLGGGEQFF,TRBV28,.,TRBJ2-1,.
TGTGCCAGCAGTGAGAGGGTGCGTTCGGGAAGCAATCAGCCCCAGCATTTT,CASSERVRSGSNQPQHF,TRBV6-1,.,TRBJ1-5,.
TGTGCCAGCAGCTTGGGATTGGACAGCAATCAGCCCCAGCATTTT,CASSLGLDSNQPQHF,TRBV7-2,.,TRBJ1-5,.
TGCGCCAGCAGCTATTTAATCCAAGAGACCCAGTACTTC,CASSYLIQETQYF,TRBV5-1,.,TRBJ2-5,.
TGTGCCAGCAGCCATCGCGGCCCCTACGAGCAGTACTTC,CASSHRGPYEQYF,TRBV5-4,.,TRBJ2-7,.
TGTGCCAGCTCACCCCGAGTGGGTGCGGGAGAGACCCAGTACTTC,CASSPRVGAGETQYF,TRBV18,.,TRBJ2-5,once
TGTGCCAGCAGTGAAGGTATTACTAGCGGACCCTACGAGCAGTACTTC,CASSEGITSGPYEQYF,TRBV6-1,TRBD2,TRBJ2-7,once
TGTGCCAGCAGTGAACTAGCGGGAGGGATAGCCAAAAACATTCAGTACTTC,CASSELAGGIAKNIQYF,TRBV6-1,TRBD2,TRBJ2-4,few
TGTGCCAGCAGTTTATTCCGGACCTACGAGCAGTACTTC,CASSLFRTYEQYF,TRBV27,.,TRBJ2-7,once
TGTGCCAGCAGTCCCGGGACAGGGTCTGGAAACACCATATATTTT,CASSPGTGSGNTIYF,TRBV6-1,TRBD1,TRBJ1-3,.
TGTGCCAGCAGGATGACAGGGGGGGCTCGAGAGCAGTACTTC,CASRMTGGAREQYF,TRBV14,TRBD1,TRBJ2-7,.
TGTGCCAGCAGTTACGGGATTGAAGCTTTCTTT,CASSYGIEAFF,TRBV6-5,.,TRBJ1-1,.
TGTGCCAGCAGTTCCCGGGGAGGTTATGAGCAGTTCTTC,CASSSRGGYEQFF,TRBV11-3,.,TRBJ2-1,.
TGTGCCAGCAGTTTAGGCCCCGCTAGCGGGTTCAACGAGCAGTACTTC,CASSLGPASGFNEQYF,TRBV28,TRBD2,TRBJ2-7,few
TGTGCCAGCTCGCCGTGGACAGGGGGAAACGGGGAGCTGTTTTTT,CASSPWTGGNGELFF,TRBV18,TRBD1,TRBJ2-2,.
TGCGCCAGCAGCGATCTGAGGGATCAGCCCCAGCATTTT,CASSDLRDQPQHF,TRBV5-1,.,TRBJ1-5,.
TGTGCCTGCTCCGGGACAGCTTATGAAAAACTGTTTTTT,CACSGTAYEKLFF,TRBV30,TRBD1,TRBJ1-4,.
TGTGCCAGCAGTGATTACGGGAACACTGAAGCTTTCTTT,CASSDYGNTEAFF,TRBV2,.,TRBJ1-1,few
TGTGCCAGCGACGGCGGAGGGCGCCGTGGGCATAAGGGGGACATTCAGTACTTC,CASDGGGRRGHKGDIQYF,TRBV28,.,TRBJ2-4,.
TGTGCCATCAGTGGGTCGGACAGGGGATACGAGCAGTACTTC,CAISGSDRGYEQYF,TRBV10-3,TRBD1,TRBJ2-7,few
TGTGCCAGCAGCCGCACACTAGCGGGAGTAACCGGGGAGCTGTTTTTT,CASSRTLAGVTGELFF,TRBV4-2,TRBD2,TRBJ2-2,.
TGTGCCAGCAGCTCCAGTGGGTTTTCGGGGTACAATGAGCAGTTCTTC,CASSSSGFSGYNEQFF,TRBV7-9,.,TRBJ2-1,.